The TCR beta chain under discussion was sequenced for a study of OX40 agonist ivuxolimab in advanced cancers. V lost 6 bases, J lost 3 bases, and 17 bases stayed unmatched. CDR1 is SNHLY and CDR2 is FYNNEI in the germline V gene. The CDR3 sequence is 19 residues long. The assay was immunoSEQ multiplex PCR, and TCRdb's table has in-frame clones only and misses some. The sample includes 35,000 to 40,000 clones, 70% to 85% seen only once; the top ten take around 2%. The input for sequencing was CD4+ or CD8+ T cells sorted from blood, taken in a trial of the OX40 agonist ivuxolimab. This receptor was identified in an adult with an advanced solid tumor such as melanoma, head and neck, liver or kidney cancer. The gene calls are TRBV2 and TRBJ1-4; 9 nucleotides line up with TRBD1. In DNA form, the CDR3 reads TGTGCCAGCAGGCCCGGACAGGGGTACGTGTTAGCAGCTAATGAAAAACTGTTTTTT. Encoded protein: CASRPGQGYVLAANEKLFF.